This T cell receptor (beta chain) is drawn from a study of identical twins. Overall study findings and caveats: The more abundant beta clonotypes in cord blood had fewer insertions, and memory repertoires did not show this. Analyses based on zero insertions could be partly confounded by invariant MAIT and iNKT cells.

Germline CDR1 is SGHVS and CDR2 is FNYEAQ. V lost 3 bases, J lost 6 bases, and 14 bases lay in between. This CDR3 is built from 15 residues. This clonotype was seen a handful of times. As yet, its antigen is unknown. One entry per CDR3 protein results from TCRdb running MiXCR on the 5' RACE reads. The table lists 400,000 to 500,000 distinct CDR3 sequences, about 18% of them singletons, with 9% to 15% in the top ten. The rearrangement links TRBV7-6 to TRBJ2-2; D possibly corresponds to TRBD2 (5 bases). The clonotype originates from a man in his fifties in good health. Sequenced input: naive T cells sorted from blood. The CDR3 loop reads CASSFFGNGAGELFF. The CDR3 DNA follows: TGTGCCAGCAGCTTTTTCGGGAATGGAGCCGGGGAGCTGTTTTTT.